Listed here are 26 T cell receptor beta chains from one sample, sequenced in a study of cytomegalovirus exposure and HLA in healthy donors. PCR was performed using 60 Vbeta and 13 Jbeta primers. Assay used: immunoSEQ multiplex PCR; TCRdb lists only in-frame clones, some missing. The sample yields 150,000 or so clones, around 68% seen once. Sequencing used PBMCs. The receptors come from a man younger than 40 in good health and CMV-seropositive.

The CDR3 is CASWDRVNYGYTF. The CDR3 bases are TGTGCCAGTTGGGACAGGGTTAATTATGGCTACACCTTC. The chain carries TRBV27 and TRBJ1-2; 9 nucleotides line up with TRBD1. The CDR3 consists of 13 residues. Germline V gene sequence: CDR1 MNHEY, CDR2 SMNVEV (reference sequence). Losses at the gene ends were 9 bases for V and 5 bases for J; bases not matched to a gene: 7.

Only a few counts were recorded for this clone. The chain couples TRBV10-1 to TRBJ2-3; D is possibly TRBD2 (6 bases). Germline V lookup: CDR1 WNHNN, CDR2 SYGVQD (reference sequence). This CDR3 comprises 13 residues. V lost 4 bases to trimming and J lost 5 bases, with 10 bases between them. The DNA of the CDR3 is TGCGCCAGCAGTGGCCCGGGGGAAGATACGCAGTATTTT. It specifies CASSGPGEDTQYF.

The chain couples TRBV5-6 to TRBJ2-1; D perhaps matches TRBD1 (6 bases). Germline assignment: CDR1 SGHDT and CDR2 YYEEEE. There are 17 residues in the CDR3. V was pared by 0 bases and J by 0 bases, with 13 bases between. CDR3 region: CASSLAGQPLSYNEQFF. Here the CDR3 DNA reads TGTGCCAGCAGCTTGGCGGGACAACCACTCTCCTACAATGAGCAGTTCTTC.

This clone appeared a few times. This chain links TRBV12-5 with TRBJ1-1; the D gene is possibly TRBD1 (6 bases). Germline CDR1 and CDR2: LGHNT and FRNRAP. With 3 bases removed from V and 3 bases from J, the gap between germline ends came to 17 bases. CDR3 length equals 16 residues. The CDR3 protein is CASGFLFPTGHTEAFF. The DNA for the CDR3 is TGTGCTAGTGGTTTTTTATTTCCGACAGGCCACACTGAAGCTTTCTTT. Together with reference TRBV12-5 and TRBJ1-1, the CDR3 gives the full variable domain: DARVTQTPRHKVTEMGQEVTMRCQPILGHNTVFWYRQTMMQGLELLAYFRNRAPLDDSGMPKDRFSAEMPDATLATLKIQPSEPRDSAVYFCASGFLFPTGHTEAFFGQGTRLTVV.

The chain combines TRBV7-3 with TRBJ1-1; D may be TRBD1 (5 bases). Germline CDR1 SGHTA, CDR2 FQGTGA. CDR3 length equals 14 residues. Deletions cut 5 bases from V and 1 base from J, with 11 bases between. The CDR3 DNA reads TGTGCCAGCAGCCCCGGGGGGTCGAACACTGAAGCTTTCTTT. Protein product: CASSPGGSNTEAFF.

This chain connects TRBV7-9 to TRBJ2-1; 9 nucleotides match TRBD2. The germline V gene encodes CDR1 SEHNR and CDR2 FQNEAQ (reference sequence). This CDR3 has 17 amino acids. V dropped 0 bases and J dropped 6; count of bases not matched to a gene: 9. CDR3 region: CASSLASSGSGGNEQFF. DNA of the CDR3: TGTGCCAGCAGCTTAGCGAGTAGCGGGAGTGGGGGCAATGAGCAGTTCTTC.

J is TRBJ1-3 and V is TRBV6-1; TRBD1 matches 7 bases. Germline CDR1 and CDR2: MNHNS and SASEGT. The CDR3 is 14 residues long. J was trimmed by 4 bases and V by 6 bases; bases with no gene match: 6. CDR3 nucleotides: TGTGCCAGCAGACCCGGGACAGAAGGAAACACCATATATTTT. This encodes CASRPGTEGNTIYF.

This clone has only a few counts. The rearrangement uses TRBV30 and TRBJ2-7; TRBD2 is a possible D gene (5 bases). The germline V and J ends were trimmed by 1 base and 2 bases, with 9 bases remaining between them. Looked up from germline, CDR1 is GTSNPN and CDR2 is SVGIG (reference sequence). The CDR3 loop spans 13 amino acids. The CDR3 sequence is CAWSGRRPYEQYF. The CDR3 DNA is TGTGCCTGGAGTGGGAGGCGGCCCTACGAGCAGTACTTC.

The gene calls are TRBV5-4 and TRBJ2-5; no reliable D call. This CDR3 contains 14 residues. CDR1 is SGHNT and CDR2 is YYREEE in the germline V gene (reference sequence). Trimming removed 0 bases from V and 1 base from J, with 7 bases in between. The CDR3 is CASSLDSFQETQYF. CDR3 coding DNA: TGTGCCAGCAGCTTGGACTCCTTCCAAGAGACCCAGTACTTC.

The chain is built from TRBV30 and TRBJ2-3; 7 nucleotides match TRBD1. V was clipped by 0 bases and J by 10 bases; unmatched bases: 10. The germline gives CDR1 GTSNPN, CDR2 SVGIG (reference sequence). This CDR3 is 14 amino acids long. The CDR3 DNA follows: TGTGCCTGGAGTGTCCCAGGGGGAGAAGGGGCGCAGTATTTT. Its translation is CAWSVPGGEGAQYF.

The rearrangement uses TRBV2 and TRBJ1-1, with a possible D match to TRBD1 (6 bases). The CDR3 extends over 13 amino acids. Per the germline V gene, CDR1 is SNHLY and CDR2 is FYNNEI. The V gene lost 8 bases and the J gene lost 2 bases, with 12 bases spanning the gap. This CDR3 reads CASRKQGNTEAFF. CDR3 DNA sequence: TGTGCCAGCCGAAAACAGGGTAACACTGAAGCTTTCTTT.

In DNA, the CDR3 is TGTGCCAGCAGTGTCCGGACACTCGACCCCTACAATGAGCAGTTCTTC. This translates into CASSVRTLDPYNEQFF. The V call is TRBV6-1, the J call TRBJ2-1, with D maybe TRBD1 (5 bases). V was clipped by 4 bases and J by 2 bases, with 15 bases between them. This CDR3 comprises 16 residues. The V gene's germline CDR1 is MNHNS and CDR2 SASEGT.

The chain recombines TRBV6-6 with TRBJ2-7; perhaps TRBD1 as D (5 bases). Germline V gene data show CDR1 as MNHNY and CDR2 as SVGAGI (reference sequence). This CDR3 region has 15 residues. The V end lost 6 bases, the J end lost 0 bases, and 15 bases lay between the germline ends. This chain's CDR3 is CASSPPAGNSYEQYF. The DNA of the CDR3 is TGTGCCAGCAGCCCTCCCGCAGGGAACTCCTACGAGCAGTACTTC.

The chain carries TRBV12-5 and TRBJ2-7; 7 nucleotides align to TRBD2. The CDR3 runs to 15 residues. Trimming removed 3 bases from V and 6 bases from J; junction bases left unmatched: 11. The germline gives CDR1 LGHNT, CDR2 FRNRAP. The CDR3: CASGFYAGEYCEQYF. The DNA of the CDR3 is TGTGCTAGTGGTTTTTACGCGGGAGAGTACTGCGAGCAGTACTTC. Full variable domain (outside the CDR3, taken from reference TRBV12-5 and TRBJ2-7): DARVTQTPRHKVTEMGQEVTMRCQPILGHNTVFWYRQTMMQGLELLAYFRNRAPLDDSGMPKDRFSAEMPDATLATLKIQPSEPRDSAVYFCASGFYAGEYCEQYFGPGTRLTVT.

The rearrangement uses TRBV19 and TRBJ2-3; TRBD2 aligns across 8 bases. Germline loops: CDR1 LNHDA, CDR2 SQIVND (reference sequence). J was trimmed by 0 bases and V by 5 bases; bases with no gene match: 13. The CDR3 extends over 18 amino acids. This CDR3 is CASSSPLSGRRSTDTQYF. The CDR3 coding sequence is TGTGCCAGTAGTTCCCCTCTGAGCGGGAGAAGGAGCACAGATACGCAGTATTTT. The variable domain in full, with the rest retrieved from reference TRBV19 and TRBJ2-3, is DGGITQSPKYLFRKEGQNVTLSCEQNLNHDAMYWYRQDPGQGLRLIYYSQIVNDFQKGDIAEGYSVSREKKESFPLTVTSAQKNPTAFYLCASSSPLSGRRSTDTQYFGPGTRLTVL.

The chain carries TRBV14 and TRBJ2-1, with 8 bases matching TRBD1. After removal of 4 bases from V and 6 bases from J, the junction contained 5 bases not matched to a gene. The CDR3 loop spans 14 amino acids. CDR1 is SGHDN, CDR2 FVKESK, per germline. In nucleotides, the CDR3 is TGTGCCAGCAGCCCGCACAGGGGGGCCAATGAGCAGTTCTTC. This translates into CASSPHRGANEQFF.

V is TRBV5-1 and J is TRBJ2-1; 13 nucleotides match TRBD2. J was trimmed by 6 bases and V by 3 bases; bases with no gene match: 6. This CDR3 is 16 amino acids long. The germline CDR1 and CDR2 sequences are SGHRS and YFSETQ. Here the CDR3 DNA reads TGCGCCAGCAGCTACGACTGGACTAGCGGGAGCAATGAGCAGTTCTTC. The encoded protein is CASSYDWTSGSNEQFF.

The chain is built from TRBV6-1 and TRBJ1-4, with a tentative D call TRBD1 (5 bases). CDR1 and CDR2 (germline): MNHNS, SASEGT. V was shortened by 6 bases and J by 9 bases, with 17 bases between the two germline ends. This CDR3 region has 14 residues. The CDR3 DNA follows: TGTGCCAGCAGGGTTACGACCGGGACTCAAAAACTGTTTTTT. Amino acids: CASRVTTGTQKLFF.

The chain uses TRBV11-3 and TRBJ2-1; 7 bases line up with TRBD1. V shed 5 bases and J 2 bases; nucleotides not matched to a gene: 6. There are 15 residues in the CDR3. Germline V CDR1 and CDR2: SGHNT, YENEEA. CDR3 DNA sequence: TGTGCCAGCAGCCTGGACAGGCGCCCCTACAATGAGCAGTTCTTC. Translation: CASSLDRRPYNEQFF.

CDR3 DNA sequence: TGTGCCGGCCGGACAGGGGTCGGGGAGCTGTTTTTT. Translating it yields CAGRTGVGELFF. This rearrangement joins TRBV28 to TRBJ2-2, with 9 bases aligning to TRBD1. V dropped 11 bases and J dropped 7; count of bases not matched to a gene: 5. Germline values: CDR1 MDHEN, CDR2 SYDVKM. This CDR3 contains 12 residues.

The chain uses TRBV19 and TRBJ2-3; tentative D call: TRBD2 (5 bases). The CDR3 is 14 amino acids. Germline V gives CDR1 LNHDA, CDR2 SQIVND (reference sequence). V was cut by 4 bases and J by 0 bases, with 8 bases left in between. CDR3 residues: CASSRRQSTDTQYF. The CDR3 region has the DNA TGTGCCAGTAGTAGGAGGCAGAGCACAGATACGCAGTATTTT.

The V call is TRBV7-6, the J call TRBJ2-7, with D unclear. Germline V gene sequence: CDR1 SGHVS, CDR2 FNYEAQ. This CDR3 is built from 12 residues. V gave up 1 base and J gave up 3 bases, with 4 bases separating them. CDR3 amino acids: CASSLVSYEQYF. The CDR3 nucleotides read TGTGCCAGCAGCTTAGTCAGCTACGAGCAGTACTTC.

This clone has a handful of counts. The chain has TRBV4-2 and TRBJ2-1, with TRBD2 identical over 9 bases. The CDR3 has 16 amino acids. Germline V CDR1 and CDR2: LGHNA, YNFKEQ. V was clipped by 0 bases and J by 4 bases; unmatched bases: 4. The CDR3 nucleotides are TGTGCCAGCAGCCAAGATCATAGCGGGAGTTACAATGAGCAGTTCTTC. Translated: CASSQDHSGSYNEQFF.

In DNA form, the CDR3 reads TGTGCCAGCAACCCGGGAGACAATCAGCCCCAGCATTTT. Protein: CASNPGDNQPQHF. The chain combines TRBV18 with TRBJ1-5; D not resolved. The CDR3 runs 13 residues. Looked up from germline, CDR1 is KGHSH and CDR2 is LQKENI. V gave up 8 bases and J gave up 3 bases, with 11 bases separating them.

The rearrangement joins TRBV14 to TRBJ1-1; no firm D call. CDR1 SGHDN and CDR2 FVKESK come from the germline V gene. This CDR3 spans 14 amino acids. The V end was cut by 0 bases, the J end by 1 base, with 6 bases between. Here the CDR3 reads CASSQEAENTEAFF. Here the CDR3 DNA reads TGTGCCAGCAGCCAAGAAGCGGAGAACACTGAAGCTTTCTTT.

This chain links TRBV27 with TRBJ2-7; D gene ambiguous. The V end lost 6 bases, the J end lost 3 bases, and 9 bases lay between the germline ends. The CDR3 loop spans 12 amino acids. The germline gives CDR1 MNHEY, CDR2 SMNVEV (reference sequence). The CDR3 loop is CASRKSNYEQYF. The CDR3 DNA sequence: TGTGCCAGCAGGAAATCTAACTACGAGCAGTACTTC.